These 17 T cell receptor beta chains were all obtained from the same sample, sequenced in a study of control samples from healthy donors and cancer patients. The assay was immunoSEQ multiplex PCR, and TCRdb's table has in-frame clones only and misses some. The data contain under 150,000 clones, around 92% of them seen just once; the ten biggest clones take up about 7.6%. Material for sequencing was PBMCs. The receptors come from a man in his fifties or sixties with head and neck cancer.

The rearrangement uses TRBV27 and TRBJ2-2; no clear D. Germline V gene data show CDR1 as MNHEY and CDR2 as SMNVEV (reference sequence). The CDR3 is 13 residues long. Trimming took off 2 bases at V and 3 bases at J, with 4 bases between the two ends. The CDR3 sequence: CASSLGYTGELFF. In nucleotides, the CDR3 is TGTGCCAGCAGTTTAGGCTACACCGGGGAGCTGTTTTTT.

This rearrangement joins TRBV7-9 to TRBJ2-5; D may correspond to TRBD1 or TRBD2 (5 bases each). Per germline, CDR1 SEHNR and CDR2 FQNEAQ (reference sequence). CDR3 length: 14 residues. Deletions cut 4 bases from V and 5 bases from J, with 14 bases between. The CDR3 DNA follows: TGTGCCAGCAGCTCAGAGGGGTTAGGGGAGACCCAGTACTTC. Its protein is CASSSEGLGETQYF.

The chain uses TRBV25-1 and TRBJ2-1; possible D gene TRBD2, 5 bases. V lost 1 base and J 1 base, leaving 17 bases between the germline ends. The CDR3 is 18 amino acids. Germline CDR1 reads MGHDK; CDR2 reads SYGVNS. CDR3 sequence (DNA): TGTGCCAGCAGTGAATTGCGTGGACGGGAATGGTCCTACAATGAGCAGTTCTTC. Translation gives CASSELRGREWSYNEQFF.

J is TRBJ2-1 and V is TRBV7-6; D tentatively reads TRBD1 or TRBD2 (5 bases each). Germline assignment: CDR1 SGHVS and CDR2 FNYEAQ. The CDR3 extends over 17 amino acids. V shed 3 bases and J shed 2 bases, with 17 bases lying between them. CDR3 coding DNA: TGTGCCAGCAGCTTGACAGTGGGGGAGAGTCCCTACAATGAGCAGTTCTTC. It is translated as CASSLTVGESPYNEQFF.

CDR3 nucleotide sequence: TGTGCCTGGAGTTGGACAGGGGGCGCGGACATTCAGTACTTC. This encodes CAWSWTGGADIQYF. The chain has TRBV30 and TRBJ2-4; 11 bases line up with TRBD1. The CDR3 consists of 14 residues. Germline V CDR1 and CDR2: GTSNPN, SVGIG (reference sequence). Trimming removed 2 bases from V and 8 bases from J; junction bases left unmatched: 5. Full variable domain (rest looked up from reference TRBV30 and TRBJ2-4): SQTIHQWPATLVQPVGSPLSLECTVEGTSNPNLYWYRQAAGRGLQLLFYSVGIGQISSEVPQNLSASRPQDRQFILSSKKLLLSDSGFYLCAWSWTGGADIQYFGAGTRLSVL.

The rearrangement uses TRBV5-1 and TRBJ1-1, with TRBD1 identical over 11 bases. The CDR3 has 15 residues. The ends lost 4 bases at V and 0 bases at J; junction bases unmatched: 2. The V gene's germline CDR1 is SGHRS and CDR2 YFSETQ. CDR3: CASSGQGALNTEAFF. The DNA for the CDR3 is TGCGCCAGCAGCGGACAGGGGGCCTTGAACACTGAAGCTTTCTTT.

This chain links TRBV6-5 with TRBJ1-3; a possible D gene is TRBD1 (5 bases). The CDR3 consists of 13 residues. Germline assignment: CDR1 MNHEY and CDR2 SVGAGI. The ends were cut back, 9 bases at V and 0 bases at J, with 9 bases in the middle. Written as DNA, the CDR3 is TGTGCCAGTCTGGGGGTCTCTGGAAACACCATATATTTT. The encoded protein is CASLGVSGNTIYF.

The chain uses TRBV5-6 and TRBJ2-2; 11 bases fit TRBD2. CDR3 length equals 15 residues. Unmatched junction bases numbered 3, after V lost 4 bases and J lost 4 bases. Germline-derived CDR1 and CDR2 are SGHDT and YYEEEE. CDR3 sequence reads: CASSLSGRGTGELFF. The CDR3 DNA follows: TGTGCCAGCAGCCTTAGCGGGAGGGGCACCGGGGAGCTGTTTTTT.

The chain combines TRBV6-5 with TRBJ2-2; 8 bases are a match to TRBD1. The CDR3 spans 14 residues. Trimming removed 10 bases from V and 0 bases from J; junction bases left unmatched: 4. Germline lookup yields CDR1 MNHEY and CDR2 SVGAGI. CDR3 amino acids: CATKDRANTGELFF. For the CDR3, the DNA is TGTGCCACCAAGGACAGGGCGAACACCGGGGAGCTGTTTTTT.

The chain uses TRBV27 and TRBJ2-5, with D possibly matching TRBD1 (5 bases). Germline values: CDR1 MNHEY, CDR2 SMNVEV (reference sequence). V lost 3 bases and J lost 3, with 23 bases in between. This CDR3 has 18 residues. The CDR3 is CASSFRTPQRVSKETQYF. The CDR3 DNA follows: TGTGCCAGCAGTTTCCGGACACCCCAAAGGGTTAGCAAAGAGACCCAGTACTTC.

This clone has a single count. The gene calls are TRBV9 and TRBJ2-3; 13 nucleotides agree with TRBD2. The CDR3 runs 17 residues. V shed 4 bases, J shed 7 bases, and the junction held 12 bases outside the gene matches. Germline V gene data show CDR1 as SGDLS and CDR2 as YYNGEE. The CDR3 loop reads CASSSWTSGGSMYTQYF. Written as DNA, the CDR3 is TGTGCCAGCAGCTCCTGGACTAGCGGGGGTTCCATGTATACGCAGTATTTT.

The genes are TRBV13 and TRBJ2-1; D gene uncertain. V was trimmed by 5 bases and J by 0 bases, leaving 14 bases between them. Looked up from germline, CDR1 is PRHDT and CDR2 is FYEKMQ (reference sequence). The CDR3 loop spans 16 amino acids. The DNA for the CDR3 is TGTGCCAGCAGCATTATGACCGTCAGCTCCTACAATGAGCAGTTCTTC. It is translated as CASSIMTVSSYNEQFF.

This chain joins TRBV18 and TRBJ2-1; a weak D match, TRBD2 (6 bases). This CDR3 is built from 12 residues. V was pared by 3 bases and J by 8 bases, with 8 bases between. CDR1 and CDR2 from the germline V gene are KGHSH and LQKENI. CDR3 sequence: CASSPTRDEQFF. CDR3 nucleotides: TGTGCCAGCTCACCGACTAGGGATGAGCAGTTCTTC.

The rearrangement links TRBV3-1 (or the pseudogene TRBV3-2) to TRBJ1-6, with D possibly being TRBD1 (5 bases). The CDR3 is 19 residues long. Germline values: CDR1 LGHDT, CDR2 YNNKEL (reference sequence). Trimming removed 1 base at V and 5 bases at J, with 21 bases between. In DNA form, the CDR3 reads TGTGCCAGCAGCCAAGGTCCCTCAGGGATCCTCCTTAATAATTCACCCCTCCACTTT. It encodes CASSQGPSGILLNNSPLHF.

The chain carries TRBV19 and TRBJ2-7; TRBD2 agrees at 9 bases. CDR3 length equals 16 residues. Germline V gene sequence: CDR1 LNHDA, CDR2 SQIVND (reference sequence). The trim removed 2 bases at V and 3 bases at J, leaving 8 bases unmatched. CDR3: CASSIISAGGLYEQYF. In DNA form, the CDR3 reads TGTGCCAGTAGTATAATCTCAGCGGGAGGACTCTACGAGCAGTACTTC.

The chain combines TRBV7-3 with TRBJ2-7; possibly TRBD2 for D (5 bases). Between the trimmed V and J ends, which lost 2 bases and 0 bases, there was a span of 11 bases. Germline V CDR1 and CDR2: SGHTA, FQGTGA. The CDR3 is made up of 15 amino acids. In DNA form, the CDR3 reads TGTGCCAGCAGCTTAGAAGGAGGAGCCTCCTACGAGCAGTACTTC. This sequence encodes CASSLEGGASYEQYF.

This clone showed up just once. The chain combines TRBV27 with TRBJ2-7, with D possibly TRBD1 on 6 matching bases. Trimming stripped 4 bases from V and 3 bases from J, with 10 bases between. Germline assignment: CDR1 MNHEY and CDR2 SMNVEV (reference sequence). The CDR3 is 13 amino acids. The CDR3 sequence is CASSSQGRYEQYF. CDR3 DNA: TGTGCCAGCAGTTCACAGGGCCGCTACGAGCAGTACTTC.